Here is one TCR beta chain with its context. Its antigen is not known. The data derive from a study of OX40 agonist ivuxolimab in advanced cancers. Study-wide results and caveats: CD4+ and CD8+ blood T cells expanded clonally by week 6 at 0.1 to 3.0 mg/kg.

Trimming took off 0 bases at V and 10 bases at J, with 7 bases between the two ends. This CDR3 spans 12 amino acids. In germline, CDR1 is SGHAT, CDR2 FQNNGV. Repertoires were generated with immunoSEQ multiplex PCR, while TCRdb's copy carries only in-frame clones and drops some. The sample has 80,000 or so clones, more than 80% seen once. The input for sequencing was CD4+ or CD8+ T cells sorted from blood, taken in a trial of the OX40 agonist ivuxolimab. V is TRBV11-2 and J is TRBJ2-1, with D unclear. The clonotype originates from an adult with an advanced solid tumor such as melanoma, head and neck, liver or kidney cancer. CDR3 nucleotides: TGTGCCAGCAGCTTAGATTTAGGGGAGCAGTTCTTC. Translation gives CASSLDLGEQFF. Full variable domain (missing parts from reference TRBV11-2 and TRBJ2-1): EAGVAQSPRYKIIEKRQSVAFWCNPISGHATLYWYQQILGQGPKLLIQFQNNGVVDDSQLPKDRFSAERLKGVDSTLKIQPAKLEDSAVYLCASSLDLGEQFFGPGTRLTVL.